Presented here are 5 T cell receptor beta chains from one specimen sequenced in a study of shared clonotypes between healthy human individuals. Naivety among CD8 cells was defined by CD45RO negativity and positive CCR7 selection, thereby excluding terminally differentiated effector memory CD45RA+ cells. Assay: immunoSEQ multiplex PCR; the TCRdb copy retains only in-frame clones and omits some. Counted here are millions of clones, about 95% occurring once; the ten biggest clones make up more than 0.95%. The specimen was naive CD8+ T cells sorted from blood. The source is a man younger than 35 in good health.

As to this clone: Other nucleotide sequences from this sample produce the same CDR3. This chain links TRBV13 with TRBJ2-1; D might be TRBD1 (6 bases). Germline V gene lookup returns CDR1 PRHDT and CDR2 FYEKMQ (reference sequence). The CDR3 contains 13 residues. V lost 4 bases to trimming and J lost 4 bases, with 8 bases between them. CDR3 amino acids: CASSSQGYNEQFF. CDR3 nucleotides: TGTGCCAGCAGCTCACAGGGTTACAATGAGCAGTTCTTC.

This sequence joins TRBV4-3 and TRBJ2-7; 8 bases match TRBD2. V shed 3 bases, J shed 6 bases, and the junction held 19 bases outside the gene matches. Germline V CDR1 and CDR2: LGHNA, YSLEER. There are 18 residues in the CDR3. CDR3 coding DNA: TGCGCCAGCAGCCATGCACGGGCCGGCAGCGGGAGTTGGTCCGAGCAGTACTTC. Protein: CASSHARAGSGSWSEQYF.

About this clone itself: Additional DNA sequences in this sample encode the identical CDR3. The CDR3 protein is CASRTLGGDTEAFF. The CDR3 nucleotides read TGTGCCAGCAGGACTCTGGGAGGGGACACTGAAGCTTTCTTT. The chain is built from TRBV27 and TRBJ1-1; TRBD1 might be the D (5 bases). Trimming removed 6 bases at V and 3 bases at J, with 14 bases between. This CDR3 is 14 amino acids long. The germline CDR1 and CDR2 sequences are MNHEY and SMNVEV (reference sequence).

The V gene is TRBV6-5, the J gene TRBJ1-1; 7 bases match TRBD1. The germline V gene encodes CDR1 MNHEY and CDR2 SVGAGI. This CDR3 has 13 amino acids. Trimming at V came to 8 bases and at J to 1 base, leaving 4 bases not matched to a gene. The CDR3 protein is CASSGQTNTEAFF. The CDR3 region has the DNA TGTGCCAGCTCGGGACAGACGAACACTGAAGCTTTCTTT.

This chain connects TRBV30 to TRBJ2-3, with D uncertain. The CDR3 has 13 amino acids. Trimming removed 0 bases from V and 4 bases from J, with 8 bases in between. Per the germline V gene, CDR1 is GTSNPN and CDR2 is SVGIG (reference sequence). This chain's CDR3 is CAWSVTFADTQYF. CDR3 DNA sequence: TGTGCCTGGAGTGTAACGTTCGCAGATACGCAGTATTTT.